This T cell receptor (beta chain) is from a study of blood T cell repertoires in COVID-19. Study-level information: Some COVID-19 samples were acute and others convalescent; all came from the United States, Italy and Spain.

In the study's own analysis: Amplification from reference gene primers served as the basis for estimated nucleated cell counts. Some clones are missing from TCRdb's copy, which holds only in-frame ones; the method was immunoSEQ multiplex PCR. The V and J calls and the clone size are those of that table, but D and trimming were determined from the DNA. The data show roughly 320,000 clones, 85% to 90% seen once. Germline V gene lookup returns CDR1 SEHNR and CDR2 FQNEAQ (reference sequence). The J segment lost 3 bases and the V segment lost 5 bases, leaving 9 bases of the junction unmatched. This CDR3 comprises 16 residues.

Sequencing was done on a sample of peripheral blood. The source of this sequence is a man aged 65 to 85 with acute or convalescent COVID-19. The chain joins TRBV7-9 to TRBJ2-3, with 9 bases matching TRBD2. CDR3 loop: CASSPPAGGETDTQYF. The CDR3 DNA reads TGTGCCAGCAGCCCTCCAGCGGGAGGAGAAACAGATACGCAGTATTTT.